Listed below are T cell receptor beta chains from one sample, sequenced in a study of CD8 T cells in Susac syndrome. TCRdb ran MiXCR on the immunoSEQ multiplex PCR reads and lists one entry per CDR3 protein. The top ten hold around 0.08% of the sample, which has about 200,000 distinct CDR3 sequences, approximately 95% seen once. Sequenced: CD4+ T cells from PBMCs. The receptors come from a human donor with multiple sclerosis. CDR3s include the opening cysteine and the closing phenylalanine or tryptophan. A D gene is named only where the DNA matches it firmly.

J gene,D gene,V gene,CDR3 protein,CDR3 DNA
TRBJ1-2,.,TRBV29-1,CSVRGYYGYTF,TGCAGCGTTCGGGGCTACTATGGCTACACCTTC
TRBJ1-6,.,TRBV9,CASSVVQGDDSPLHF,TGTGCCAGCAGCGTAGTGCAGGGAGACGATTCACCCCTCCACTTT
TRBJ1-2,.,TRBV18,CASSPQPDARYGYTF,TGTGCCAGCTCACCACAACCAGACGCACGCTATGGCTACACCTTC
TRBJ2-7,.,TRBV15,CATSREGVNEQYF,TGTGCCACCAGCAGAGAAGGGGTCAACGAGCAGTACTTC
TRBJ1-1,.,TRBV29-1,CSVEYGGSGTEAFF,TGCAGCGTTGAATACGGGGGATCGGGAACTGAAGCTTTCTTT
TRBJ2-7,.,TRBV10-2,CASSDGPRPLSF,TGCGCCAGCAGCGATGGGCCGCGCCCCCTTTCTTTC
TRBJ1-6,.,TRBV12-3/TRBV12-4,CASSRIERSPLHF,TGTGCCAGCAGTCGGATTGAGCGTTCACCCCTCCACTTT
TRBJ1-1,.,TRBV29-1,CSVGRSTEAFF,TGCAGCGTTGGTAGGAGCACTGAAGCTTTCTTT
TRBJ2-1,TRBD2,TRBV20-1,CSASFLAGDNEQFF,TGCAGTGCTAGTTTCCTAGCGGGTGACAATGAGCAGTTCTTC
TRBJ1-2,TRBD1,TRBV27,CASSLGQGAVDYGYTF,TGTGCCAGCAGTTTAGGTCAGGGGGCAGTAGACTATGGCTACACCTTC
TRBJ2-4,.,TRBV2,CASSEGTNKNIQYF,TGTGCCAGCAGTGAAGGGACTAACAAAAACATTCAGTACTTC
TRBJ1-2,.,TRBV5-1,CASSFDGVGYGYTF,TGCGCCAGCAGCTTCGACGGGGTCGGTTATGGCTACACCTTC
TRBJ1-2,TRBD1,TRBV12-5,CASGLGQGYGYTF,TGTGCTAGTGGTTTGGGACAGGGCTATGGCTACACCTTC
TRBJ2-5,.,TRBV5-1,CASSLEDSSGTQYF,TGCGCCAGCAGCTTGGAAGACAGTTCCGGGACCCAGTACTTC
TRBJ1-1,.,TRBV29-1,CSVTPGSDTEAFF,TGCAGCGTCACCCCGGGGTCGGACACTGAAGCTTTCTTT
TRBJ1-2,TRBD1,TRBV30,CAWSVGQEEVGYTF,TGTGCCTGGAGTGTCGGACAGGAAGAAGTTGGCTACACCTTC
TRBJ2-3,TRBD2,TRBV5-1,CASSPLLAGGQSDTQYF,TGCGCCAGCAGCCCGCTCCTAGCGGGGGGGCAGTCAGATACGCAGTATTTT
TRBJ2-5,.,TRBV21-1,CASTPTQYF,TGTGCCAGCACCCCAACCCAGTACTTC
TRBJ1-2,.,TRBV19,CASSQDVPAPYGYTF,TGTGCCAGTAGTCAGGACGTCCCGGCTCCCTATGGCTACACCTTC
TRBJ2-1,.,TRBV12-3/TRBV12-4,CASSTPWVDEQFF,TGTGCCAGCAGTACCCCGTGGGTGGATGAGCAGTTCTTC
TRBJ1-6,.,TRBV7-2,CASSSYRDSPLHF,TGTGCCAGCAGCTCGTACAGGGATTCACCCCTCCACTTT
TRBJ1-6,TRBD1,TRBV27,CASSPDRGSSPLHF,TGTGCCAGCTCCCCGGACAGGGGCAGTTCACCCCTCCACTTT